These 15 T cell receptor beta chains were all obtained from the same sample, sequenced in a study of cytomegalovirus exposure and HLA in healthy donors (dated by TCRdb to about 2017). The library was prepared using the immunoSEQ multiplex PCR assay. The immuneACCESS repertoire file appears here via TCRdb, limited to in-frame rearrangements. These files lack a portion of the clones; in checked studies, under half of the deficit traces to unresolved V genes, and the cause of the others is not known. The sample data list about 360,000 clones, and 86% of these were observed just once. The top ten hold under 0.95% of the sample. Sequencing was performed on PBMCs. These receptors were taken from a woman under 30 in good health and CMV-seronegative.

The chain couples TRBV18 to TRBJ2-7; 10 bases line up with TRBD1. J was trimmed by 6 bases and V by 2 bases; bases with no gene match: 4. The germline V gene has CDR1 KGHSH and CDR2 LQKENI. CDR3 size: 14 residues. The CDR3 loop is CASSPETGGVEQYF. The DNA of the CDR3 is TGTGCCAGCTCACCAGAGACAGGGGGCGTCGAGCAGTACTTC.

The V and J genes are TRBV7-9 and TRBJ1-5; perhaps TRBD1 as D (6 bases). V lost 4 bases and J 5 bases, leaving 12 bases between the germline ends. Germline V CDR1 and CDR2: SEHNR, FQNEAQ (reference sequence). This CDR3 spans 14 amino acids. The CDR3 spells CASSSQGSHQPQHF. The CDR3 nucleotides are TGTGCCAGCAGCTCACAGGGCTCCCATCAGCCCCAGCATTTT.

This sequence joins TRBV18 and TRBJ2-5, with D possibly matching TRBD1 (6 bases). V was trimmed by 0 bases and J by 3 bases, leaving 14 bases between them. CDR1 is KGHSH and CDR2 is LQKENI in the germline V gene. This CDR3 region has 16 residues. CDR3: CASSPPNREREETQYF. The CDR3 region has the DNA TGTGCCAGCTCACCACCGAACAGGGAAAGAGAAGAGACCCAGTACTTC.

V is TRBV6-5 and J is TRBJ1-1, with a weak D call TRBD1 (6 bases). The V gene's germline CDR1 is MNHEY and CDR2 SVGAGI. This CDR3 comprises 15 residues. Trimming stripped 0 bases from V and 3 bases from J, with 11 bases between. The CDR3 loop reads CASSYSIKGDTEAFF. The CDR3 DNA reads as TGTGCCAGCAGTTACTCGATTAAGGGGGACACTGAAGCTTTCTTT.

This sequence joins TRBV4-2 and TRBJ1-5; TRBD1 aligns across 9 bases. The V gene's germline CDR1 is LGHNA and CDR2 YNFKEQ. The ends lost 0 bases at V and 4 bases at J; junction bases unmatched: 7. The CDR3 totals 17 residues. The CDR3 coding sequence is TGTGCCAGCAGCCAAGAGCGGACAGGGGTGAGTAATCAGCCCCAGCATTTT. Protein product: CASSQERTGVSNQPQHF.

V usage is TRBV6-1 and J usage is TRBJ1-6; possibly TRBD1 for D (5 bases). The CDR3 has 15 residues. Trimming removed 4 bases at V and 0 bases at J, with 7 bases between. The germline V gene has CDR1 MNHNS and CDR2 SASEGT. The CDR3 region is CASSVDSSYNSPLHF. As DNA, the CDR3 is TGTGCCAGCAGTGTCGACAGCTCCTATAATTCACCCCTCCACTTT.

The chain combines TRBV10-1 with TRBJ2-1; D gene unclear. V was trimmed by 0 bases and J by 1 base, leaving 13 bases between them. There are 17 residues in the CDR3. Germline V gene sequence: CDR1 WNHNN, CDR2 SYGVQD (reference sequence). The CDR3 coding sequence is TGCGCCAGCAGTGAGTCGTGGGCCGTAGAATCCTACAATGAGCAGTTCTTC. This translates into CASSESWAVESYNEQFF.

This clone was found once. J is TRBJ2-7 and V is TRBV27; TRBD1 matches 7 bases. This CDR3 contains 16 residues. V gave up 3 bases and J gave up 2 bases; unmatched junction bases: 10. Germline V CDR1 and CDR2: MNHEY, SMNVEV (reference sequence). The CDR3 is CASSFQAPGQPYEQYF. CDR3 coding DNA: TGTGCCAGCAGTTTTCAGGCCCCGGGACAGCCCTACGAGCAGTACTTC.

The chain links TRBV11-2 to TRBJ1-4; perhaps TRBD1 as D (6 bases). Trimming shortened V by 10 bases and J by 5 bases, and 14 bases separated the two germline ends. Germline assignment: CDR1 SGHAT and CDR2 FQNNGV. This CDR3 is built from 13 residues. The CDR3 sequence is CATRQAWNEKLFF. The DNA for the CDR3 is TGTGCCACCAGACAGGCCTGGAATGAAAAACTGTTTTTT.

The genes are TRBV5-1 and TRBJ2-1; 15 bases line up with TRBD2. Germline V gene lookup returns CDR1 SGHRS and CDR2 YFSETQ. CDR3 length equals 14 residues. J was trimmed by 7 bases and V by 6 bases; bases with no gene match: 2. CDR3 DNA: TGCGCCAGCACCGGACTAGCGGGGGGGAATGAGCAGTTCTTC. Residues: CASTGLAGGNEQFF.

V usage is TRBV27 and J usage is TRBJ2-3; TRBD2 aligns across 7 bases. The J segment lost 5 bases and the V segment lost 4 bases, leaving 3 bases of the junction unmatched. Germline V gene lookup returns CDR1 MNHEY and CDR2 SMNVEV (reference sequence). The CDR3 sequence is 13 residues long. The CDR3 DNA reads as TGTGCCAGCAGTTGGCGGGAGAAAGATACGCAGTATTTT. Translation gives CASSWREKDTQYF.

This clone was counted only a few times. This chain joins TRBV10-2 and TRBJ1-4, with a weak D call TRBD1 (6 bases). The germline V gene has CDR1 WSHSY and CDR2 SAAADI. This CDR3 spans 11 amino acids. V was clipped by 10 bases and J by 8 bases, with 11 bases between them. CDR3: CATSQGEKLFF. CDR3 in DNA: TGCGCCACCAGCCAGGGGGAAAAACTGTTTTTT.

This clone was seen repeatedly, ten times or more. As DNA, the CDR3 is TGTGCCAGCAGTTGGGGACTAGACACAGATACGCAGTATTTT. Protein sequence: CASSWGLDTDTQYF. The gene calls are TRBV27 and TRBJ2-3; TRBD2 aligns across 8 bases. The CDR3 consists of 14 residues. Germline V gene data show CDR1 as MNHEY and CDR2 as SMNVEV (reference sequence). The V and J ends lost 4 bases and 2 bases, in that order; junction bases with no gene match: 2.

The rearrangement uses TRBV18 and TRBJ1-2; 7 bases map to TRBD1. Germline V gene data show CDR1 as KGHSH and CDR2 as LQKENI. There are 13 residues in the CDR3. V lost 5 bases to trimming and J lost 6 bases; unmatched junction nucleotides: 6. This chain's CDR3 is CASSVQGNDGYTF. CDR3 bases: TGTGCCAGCTCAGTACAGGGGAATGATGGCTACACCTTC.

The rearrangement uses TRBV5-1 and TRBJ1-1; 7 bases line up with TRBD1. The CDR3 runs to 15 residues. The V and J ends lost 2 bases and 1 base, in that order; junction bases with no gene match: 5. The germline CDR1 and CDR2 sequences are SGHRS and YFSETQ. Written as DNA, the CDR3 is TGCGCCAGCAGCTTTAACAGGGGACCGAACACTGAAGCTTTCTTT. It codes for CASSFNRGPNTEAFF.